The 30 T cell receptor beta chains given below trace back to one sample, sequenced in a study of beta chain features in type 1 diabetes. All of the isolated RNA was reverse transcribed, so expressed TCRB transcripts were sequenced. The repertoire was sequenced with immunoSEQ multiplex PCR; TCRdb's copy has only in-frame clones and lacks some. The sample lists 900,000 or so clones, 15% to 20% occurring once. Sequencing used naive CD4+ T cells from blood. All receptors come from a woman between 18 and 29 years old in good health.

This chain uses TRBV15 with TRBJ2-5; D not certain. Trimming removed 2 bases from V and 2 bases from J, with 12 bases in between. CDR1 and CDR2 (germline): LNHNV, YYDKDF (reference sequence). This CDR3 has 15 amino acids. This chain's CDR3 is CATSRPPGFQETQYF. The CDR3 coding sequence is TGTGCCACCAGCAGACCCCCAGGATTTCAAGAGACCCAGTACTTC.

The CDR3 nucleotides read TGTGCCAGCCGTCCGACAGGGGTGCGGGGCTACACCTTC. It encodes CASRPTGVRGYTF. The chain couples TRBV6-6 to TRBJ1-2, with 8 bases identical to TRBD1. J gave up 8 bases and V 8 bases, and 10 bases lay outside the gene matches. Germline V gene data show CDR1 as MNHNY and CDR2 as SVGAGI (reference sequence). The length of the CDR3 is 13 residues.

This clone was picked up a small number of times. The genes are TRBV28 and TRBJ2-5; TRBD1 matches at 7 bases. The CDR3 is 14 amino acids. The V gene end was trimmed by 6 bases and the J gene end by 5 bases; junction bases not matched to a gene: 9. Germline V gene lookup returns CDR1 MDHEN and CDR2 SYDVKM. CDR3 region: CASSPRGSRETQYF. CDR3 sequence (DNA): TGTGCCAGCAGCCCCAGGGGGTCGCGGGAGACCCAGTACTTC.

The J gene is TRBJ2-7, the V gene TRBV6-5, with D possibly matching TRBD2 (5 bases). The CDR3 has 12 amino acids. Trimming pared 4 bases from V and 6 bases from J, leaving 10 bases between. CDR1 is MNHEY and CDR2 is SVGAGI in the germline V gene. This CDR3 is CASSSGLREQYF. The CDR3 region has the DNA TGTGCCAGCAGTTCAGGACTCCGCGAGCAGTACTTC.

This clone was seen a few times. CDR3 DNA: TGTGCCAGCAGTCTCCTACACACAGATACGCAGTATTTT. The encoded protein is CASSLLHTDTQYF. The chain carries TRBV5-5 and TRBJ2-3; D is undetermined. Per germline, CDR1 SGHKS and CDR2 YYEKEE (reference sequence). The CDR3 totals 13 residues. Trimming shortened V by 5 bases and J by 2 bases, and 9 bases separated the two germline ends.

A word on this clone: Other DNA sequences from this sample encode an identical CDR3 as well. V and J are TRBV28 and TRBJ2-7; D remains unclear. Trimming cost V 11 bases and J 2 bases, with 10 bases left between them. CDR1 is MDHEN, CDR2 SYDVKM, per germline. This CDR3 has 11 amino acids. For the CDR3, the DNA is TGTGCCTCCCGGGCGACCTACGAGCAGTACTTC. The encoded protein is CASRATYEQYF. Full variable domain (missing parts from reference TRBV28 and TRBJ2-7): DVKVTQSSRYLVKRTGEKVFLECVQDMDHENMFWYRQDPGLGLRLIYFSYDVKMKEKGDIPEGYSVSREKKERFSLILESASTNQTSMYLCASRATYEQYFGPGTRLTVT.

The chain combines TRBV7-9 with TRBJ2-2, with no clear D. This CDR3 contains 14 residues. Trimming removed 5 bases at V and 3 bases at J, with 10 bases between. CDR1 is SEHNR and CDR2 is FQNEAQ in the germline V gene (reference sequence). The CDR3 coding sequence is TGTGCCAGCAGCCACTTAATCTACACCGGGGAGCTGTTTTTT. Encoded protein: CASSHLIYTGELFF.

J is TRBJ2-5 and V is TRBV5-1; D gene unclear. The germline V gene encodes CDR1 SGHRS and CDR2 YFSETQ. The CDR3 spans 15 residues. The V gene lost 1 base and the J gene lost 2 bases, with 12 bases spanning the gap. CDR3 protein: CASSLSTGRQETQYF. CDR3 sequence (DNA): TGCGCCAGCAGCTTGAGTACCGGCAGACAAGAGACCCAGTACTTC.

V is TRBV18 and J is TRBJ2-1; the D gene is possibly TRBD2 (6 bases). The CDR3 sequence is 18 residues long. Between the trimmed V and J ends, which lost 6 bases and 1 base, there was a span of 22 bases. Per germline, CDR1 KGHSH and CDR2 LQKENI. As DNA, the CDR3 is TGTGCCAGCTCCCCTTATTTATCGTCGGGAGTTTCCTACAATGAGCAGTTCTTC. Its translation is CASSPYLSSGVSYNEQFF.

This clone was counted a few times. This chain joins TRBV5-1 and TRBJ2-1; D tentatively reads TRBD1 or TRBD2 (6 bases each). With 2 bases removed from V and 15 bases from J, the gap between germline ends came to 21 bases. CDR1 is SGHRS and CDR2 is YFSETQ in the germline V gene. This CDR3 is 14 amino acids long. CDR3: CASSLMDSGRGGFF. CDR3 DNA: TGCGCCAGCAGCTTAATGGATAGCGGCAGGGGAGGGTTCTTC.

This clone has more than one count but fewer than ten. The CDR3 DNA is TGCGCCAGCAGCATCGGGACTAGCGGAGAAGAGACCCAGTACTTC. Translated: CASSIGTSGEETQYF. This chain uses TRBV5-1 with TRBJ2-5; 11 bases agree with TRBD2. CDR3 length equals 15 residues. V lost 4 bases, J lost 3 bases, and 5 bases stayed unmatched. CDR1 and CDR2 (germline): SGHRS, YFSETQ.

The V call is TRBV7-3, the J call TRBJ2-7, with D perhaps TRBD1 or TRBD2 (5 bases each). The V gene's germline CDR1 is SGHTA and CDR2 FQGTGA. This CDR3 region has 13 residues. V was cut by 5 bases and J by 3 bases, with 11 bases left in between. The CDR3 bases are TGTGCCAGCAGCCAACGTGGGGGCTACGAGCAGTACTTC. Translation: CASSQRGGYEQYF.

The chain uses TRBV18 and TRBJ2-1; D is ambiguous. The CDR3 contains 13 residues. With 2 bases removed from V and 6 bases from J, the gap between germline ends came to 8 bases. Germline CDR1 KGHSH, CDR2 LQKENI. For the CDR3, the DNA is TGTGCCAGCTCACCAGGAACTTTCAATGAGCAGTTCTTC. Translated, it gives CASSPGTFNEQFF.

This clone was found a few times. CDR3 region: CASSLGTGRLETQYF. For the CDR3, the DNA is TGTGCCAGCAGCTTGGGGACAGGCCGCCTTGAGACCCAGTACTTC. J is TRBJ2-5 and V is TRBV7-9; 8 nucleotides align to TRBD1. V lost 3 bases and J lost 5; bases outside the gene matches: 8. Germline V lookup: CDR1 SEHNR, CDR2 FQNEAQ (reference sequence). This CDR3 has 15 amino acids.

As DNA, the CDR3 is TGTGCCAGCAGTCCCAAACTAGCGGGAGACTACGAGCAGTACTTC. Protein sequence: CASSPKLAGDYEQYF. J is TRBJ2-7 and V is TRBV6-6; TRBD2 agrees at 11 bases. Germline CDR1 MNHNY, CDR2 SVGAGI (reference sequence). V gave up 5 bases and J gave up 3 bases; unmatched junction bases: 6. The CDR3 consists of 15 residues.

The CDR3 loop reads CASSPISGSDGIQYF. In nucleotides, the CDR3 is TGTGCCAGCTCACCAATTAGCGGGAGCGACGGCATTCAGTACTTC. The V gene is TRBV18, the J gene TRBJ2-4; 9 bases map to TRBD2. Germline trimming cut 2 bases from V and 9 bases from J; bases unmatched to any gene: 8. Germline CDR1 is KGHSH and CDR2 is LQKENI. The CDR3 contains 15 residues.

V gene TRBV29-1 combines with J gene TRBJ2-2; D possibly corresponds to TRBD2 (6 bases). Trimming took 7 bases from V and 3 from J, leaving 12 bases between them. Per germline, CDR1 SQVTM and CDR2 ANQGSEA. This CDR3 has 13 residues. The CDR3 nucleotides read TGCAGCGCTCCGGGACTCCACACCGGGGAGCTGTTTTTT. It codes for CSAPGLHTGELFF.

This rearrangement joins TRBV4-3 to TRBJ2-7; 9 bases fit TRBD1. V lost 6 bases to trimming and J lost 6 bases; unmatched junction nucleotides: 12. The germline CDR1 and CDR2 sequences are LGHNA and YSLEER. The CDR3 is 15 residues long. The CDR3 loop reads CASRQNLGTGIEQYF. CDR3 nucleotide sequence: TGCGCCAGCAGGCAAAATCTCGGGACAGGGATCGAGCAGTACTTC.

This clone has just a few counts. V usage is TRBV18 and J usage is TRBJ2-5; TRBD1 matches 8 bases. The CDR3 is 13 residues long. In germline, CDR1 is KGHSH, CDR2 LQKENI. J lost 5 bases, V lost 4 bases, and 3 bases had no gene match. This chain's CDR3 is CASSQDREETQYF. Written as DNA, the CDR3 is TGTGCCAGCTCACAGGACAGGGAGGAGACCCAGTACTTC.

The chain is built from TRBV5-6 and TRBJ1-5; a possible D gene is TRBD1 (5 bases). The CDR3 extends over 13 amino acids. V lost 2 bases and J 4 bases, leaving 7 bases between the germline ends. Germline V CDR1 and CDR2: SGHDT, YYEEEE. CDR3 nucleotides: TGTGCCAGCAGCTTCAGGGTAAATCAGCCCCAGCATTTT. Amino acid sequence: CASSFRVNQPQHF. The whole variable domain, filled in from reference TRBV5-6 and TRBJ1-5, reads DAGVTQSPTHLIKTRGQQVTLRCSPKSGHDTVSWYQQALGQGPQFIFQYYEEEERQRGNFPDRFSGHQFPNYSSELNVNALLLGDSALYLCASSFRVNQPQHFGDGTRLSIL.

The genes are TRBV4-3 and TRBJ2-2, with D unclear. Deletions cut 0 bases from V and 3 bases from J, with 5 bases between. The V gene's germline CDR1 is LGHNA and CDR2 YSLEER. The CDR3 has 14 residues. The CDR3 reads CASSQDGYTGELFF. CDR3 DNA: TGCGCCAGCAGCCAAGACGGGTACACCGGGGAGCTGTTTTTT.

This clone was seen a handful of times. The chain employs TRBV2 and TRBJ2-3; D is ambiguous. This CDR3 is built from 13 residues. Between the trimmed V and J ends, which lost 7 bases and 0 bases, there was a span of 8 bases. Germline CDR1 SNHLY, CDR2 FYNNEI. CDR3 region: CASMSMSTDTQYF. For the CDR3, the DNA is TGTGCCAGCATGTCGATGAGCACAGATACGCAGTATTTT.

This clone was observed a handful of times. The rearrangement joins TRBV5-1 to TRBJ2-6; D is possibly TRBD1 (6 bases). The CDR3 spans 17 residues. The germline V gene encodes CDR1 SGHRS and CDR2 YFSETQ. The germline V and J ends were trimmed by 1 base and 0 bases, with 11 bases remaining between them. The CDR3 is CASSLPVTGSGANVLTF. The CDR3 DNA is TGCGCCAGCAGCTTGCCGGTGACAGGCTCTGGGGCCAACGTCCTGACTTTC.

This chain joins TRBV18 and TRBJ2-7; 9 bases fit TRBD1. Germline V CDR1 and CDR2: KGHSH, LQKENI. After removal of 3 bases from V and 9 bases from J, the junction contained 9 bases not matched to a gene. CDR3 length equals 14 residues. DNA for the CDR3: TGTGCCAGCTCACCCCGGGACAGGGATGTAAGGCAGTACTTC. As protein: CASSPRDRDVRQYF.

The chain carries TRBV28 and TRBJ2-7; D might be TRBD2 (5 bases). The CDR3 totals 15 residues. Germline CDR1 reads MDHEN; CDR2 reads SYDVKM. V was cut by 6 bases and J by 5 bases, with 20 bases left in between. The CDR3, as DNA: TGTGCCAGCAGCAAAGGGCTATACCGGCGGGACGAGCAGTACTTC. Its translation: CASSKGLYRRDEQYF.

The DNA for the CDR3 is TGTGCCAGCAGCGTAGGTGGGGACGGGTTAGCCAAAAACATTCAGTACTTC. Protein sequence: CASSVGGDGLAKNIQYF. The V and J genes are TRBV9 and TRBJ2-4; D possibly matches TRBD1 or TRBD2 (5 bases each). Trimming pared 0 bases from V and 0 bases from J, leaving 13 bases between. This CDR3 contains 17 residues. Per germline, CDR1 SGDLS and CDR2 YYNGEE. Variable domain in full (rest from reference TRBV9 and TRBJ2-4): DSGVTQTPKHLITATGQRVTLRCSPRSGDLSVYWYQQSLDQGLQFLIQYYNGEERAKGNILERFSAQQFPDLHSELNLSSLELGDSALYFCASSVGGDGLAKNIQYFGAGTRLSVL.

The genes are TRBV7-9 and TRBJ2-1; TRBD1 or TRBD2 may be the D gene (6 bases each). V was trimmed by 5 bases and J by 0 bases, leaving 14 bases between them. The CDR3 runs to 16 residues. In germline, CDR1 is SEHNR, CDR2 FQNEAQ (reference sequence). The CDR3 DNA sequence: TGTGCCAGCAGCCCCTGGACAGCGGGCTCCTACAATGAGCAGTTCTTC. Translating it yields CASSPWTAGSYNEQFF.

The V call is TRBV6-5, the J call TRBJ1-1; no definite D call. Trimming removed 8 bases from V and 5 bases from J, with 6 bases in between. The germline CDR1 and CDR2 sequences are MNHEY and SVGAGI. The CDR3 covers 10 residues. The DNA of the CDR3 is TGTGCCAGCGGAGGGACTGAAGCTTTCTTT. Its protein is CASGGTEAFF.

The DNA for the CDR3 is TGTGCCAGCAGCCCGACAGGCCCTTCCAATCAGCCCCAGCATTTT. Its translation: CASSPTGPSNQPQHF. The chain joins TRBV7-9 to TRBJ1-5; D is perhaps TRBD1 (6 bases). The V end was cut by 5 bases, the J end by 3 bases, with 14 bases between. The CDR3 runs to 15 residues. The germline V gene encodes CDR1 SEHNR and CDR2 FQNEAQ (reference sequence).

This clone was counted a few times. The rearrangement joins TRBV6-1 to TRBJ2-7; no reliable D call. V lost 0 bases to trimming and J lost 2 bases, with 11 bases between them. Germline V CDR1 and CDR2: MNHNS, SASEGT. The CDR3 is made up of 15 amino acids. DNA for the CDR3: TGTGCCAGCAGTGAAGCTCCGACTGGTACCTACGAGCAGTACTTC. Translation gives CASSEAPTGTYEQYF.